This T cell receptor beta chain was obtained from a study of T cell responses to AZD1222 COVID-19 vaccine. The wider study: Second-dose intervals near 4 or 12 weeks were combined.

The CDR3 has 13 amino acids. Trimming removed 7 bases at V and 0 bases at J, with 7 bases between. Germline lookup yields CDR1 SGHTS and CDR2 YDEGEE. The method was immunoSEQ multiplex PCR; TCRdb's version includes in-frame clones alone and lacks a portion of them. Of around 150,000 clones in the sample, about nine tenths are singletons; the top ten hold about 3%. The chain couples TRBV5-8 to TRBJ1-4; D perhaps matches TRBD1 (5 bases). This receptor was obtained from an adult in good health. This specimen consisted of peripheral blood, obtained on day 0 of AZD1222 vaccination. CDR3 loop: CASEQATNEKLFF. The CDR3 nucleotides read TGTGCCAGCGAACAGGCAACTAATGAAAAACTGTTTTTT.